These T cell receptor beta chains were read from a single sample in a study of brain metastases from non-small cell lung cancer. Profiling relied on immunoSEQ multiplex PCR, and the TCRdb table lists in-frame clones only, not all of them. The data contain approximately 1,900 clones, around nine tenths of them singletons. Sample: tissue from a brain metastasis. These receptors came from a donor at least 40 years old with non-small cell lung cancer. Each CDR3 is given with its conserved first and last residue. D genes are given only for firm matches. Clone size is given for some rows only: seen once, a few or many times, or a class if the clone is expanded.

D: NA; V: TRBV14; size: NA; J: TRBJ2-3; DNA: TGTGCCAGCAGCCAAGCGGGAGGCACAGATACGCAGTATTTT; CDR3: CASSQAGGTDTQYF
D: NA; V: TRBV18; size: NA; J: TRBJ2-1; DNA: TGTGCCAGCTCAGGACCGGGCGATGAGCAGTTCTTC; CDR3: CASSGPGDEQFF
D: NA; V: TRBV10-3; size: NA; J: TRBJ1-1; DNA: TGTGCCATCAGTGAGTCTGAAGAAGCTTTCTTT; CDR3: CAISESEEAFF
D: NA; V: TRBV7-2; size: NA; J: TRBJ2-3; DNA: TGTGCCAGCAGCAAGACGCTAGATACGCAGTATTTT; CDR3: CASSKTLDTQYF
D: NA; V: TRBV19; size: NA; J: TRBJ2-7; DNA: TGTGCCAGTAGTCCCCTCTACGACAGGCGCGAGCAGTACTTC; CDR3: CASSPLYDRREQYF
D: NA; V: TRBV6-2/TRBV6-3; size: NA; J: TRBJ1-2; DNA: TGTGCCAGCAGCTTGGACAGAGTGTATGGCTACACCTTC; CDR3: CASSLDRVYGYTF
D: NA; V: TRBV12-3/TRBV12-4; size: NA; J: TRBJ2-6; DNA: TGTGCCAGCAGTTTAACTGGGGCCAACGTCCTGACTTTC; CDR3: CASSLTGANVLTF
D: NA; V: TRBV7-2; size: once; J: TRBJ1-2; DNA: TGTGCCAGCAGCTTAGGCGGGGAAGATGGCTATGGCTACACCTTC; CDR3: CASSLGGEDGYGYTF
D: NA; V: TRBV5-1; size: NA; J: TRBJ1-5; DNA: TGCGCCAGCAGCTACGACAGTATCAATCAGCCCCAGCATTTT; CDR3: CASSYDSINQPQHF
D: NA; V: TRBV7-3; size: NA; J: TRBJ2-6; DNA: TGTGCCAGCAGGAAGACCGCCTGGGACTCTGGGGCCAACGTCCTGACTTTC; CDR3: CASRKTAWDSGANVLTF
D: NA; V: TRBV12-3/TRBV12-4; size: NA; J: TRBJ1-2; DNA: TGTGCCAGCAGTGCAGAATGGTATGGCTACACCTTC; CDR3: CASSAEWYGYTF